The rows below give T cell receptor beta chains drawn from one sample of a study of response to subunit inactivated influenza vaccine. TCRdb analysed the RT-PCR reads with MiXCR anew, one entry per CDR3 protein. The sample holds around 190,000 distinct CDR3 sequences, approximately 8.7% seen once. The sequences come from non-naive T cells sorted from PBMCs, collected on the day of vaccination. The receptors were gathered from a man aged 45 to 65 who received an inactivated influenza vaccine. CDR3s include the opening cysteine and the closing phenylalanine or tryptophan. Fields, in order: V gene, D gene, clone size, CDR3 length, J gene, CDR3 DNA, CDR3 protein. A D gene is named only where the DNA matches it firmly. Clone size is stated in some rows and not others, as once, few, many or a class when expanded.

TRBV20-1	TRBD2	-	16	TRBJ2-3	TGCAGTGCTCTCTCCTCTAGCGGGATGAGCACATATACGCAGTATTTT	CSALSSSGMSTYTQYF
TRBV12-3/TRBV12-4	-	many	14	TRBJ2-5	TGTGCCAGCAGTTTAATCGGATTAGAAGAGACCCAGTACTTC	CASSLIGLEETQYF
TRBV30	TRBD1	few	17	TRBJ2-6	TGTGCCTGGAGTGTAGGACAGGGTTTTCCTGGGGCCAACGTCCTGACTTTC	CAWSVGQGFPGANVLTF
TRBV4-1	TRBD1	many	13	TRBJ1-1	TGCGCCAGCAGCCAAGATACAGGGGCGGGAGCTTTCTTT	CASSQDTGAGAFF
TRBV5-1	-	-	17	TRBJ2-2	TGCGCCAGCAGCTTGGCCGGCGTCGTAGCGAACACCGGGGAGCTGTTTTTT	CASSLAGVVANTGELFF
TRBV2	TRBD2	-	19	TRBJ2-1	TGTGCCAGCTGCGCGAGGGGGGGACTAGCGGGCAGAATAGACAATGAGCAGTTCTTC	CASCARGGLAGRIDNEQFF
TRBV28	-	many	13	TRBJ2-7	TGTGCCCCCTTAGGGCAGGGATACTACGAGCAGTACTTC	CAPLGQGYYEQYF
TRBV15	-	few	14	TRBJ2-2	TGTGCCACCAGCAGAGATCCGAACACCGGGGAGCTGTTTTTT	CATSRDPNTGELFF
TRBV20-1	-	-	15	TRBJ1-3	TGCAGTGCTAGGGGCCGGGTAGGGTCTGGAAACACCATATATTTT	CSARGRVGSGNTIYF
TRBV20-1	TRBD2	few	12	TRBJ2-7	TGCAGTGCTAGAGATGGGACTAGCCCGCAGTACTTC	CSARDGTSPQYF
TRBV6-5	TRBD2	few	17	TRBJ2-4	TGTGCCAGCAGTTACGCCGCGGGGGGGCGCCAAGATAGTATTCAGTACTTC	CASSYAAGGRQDSIQYF
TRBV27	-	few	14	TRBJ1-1	TGTGCCAGCCTAATTCGGAGGGGCGGCACTGAAGCTTTCTTT	CASLIRRGGTEAFF
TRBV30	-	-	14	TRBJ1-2	TGTGCCTGCCCGGGACAAAGACGGAACTATGGCTACACCTTC	CACPGQRRNYGYTF
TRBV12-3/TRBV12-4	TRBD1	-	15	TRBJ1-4	TGTGCCAGCAGTATAGGACAGGGGGCGGGTGAAAAACTGTTTTTT	CASSIGQGAGEKLFF
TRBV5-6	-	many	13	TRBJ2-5	TGTGCCAGCAGCTCAGACTATCAAGAGACCCAGTACTTC	CASSSDYQETQYF
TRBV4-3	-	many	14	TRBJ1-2	TGCGCCAGCTCTCCAGCAATCGTTTCCTATGGCTACACCTTC	CASSPAIVSYGYTF
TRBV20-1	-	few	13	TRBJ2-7	TGCAGTGCCCGAGTGGGACCCCCACCCGAGCAGTACTTC	CSARVGPPPEQYF
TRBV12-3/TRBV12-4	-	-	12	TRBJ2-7	TGTGCCAGCAGCAAAGACGCGCACGAGCAGTACTTC	CASSKDAHEQYF
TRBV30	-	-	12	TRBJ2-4	TGTGCCTGGAGATCCGGAGGGAACATTCAGTACTTC	CAWRSGGNIQYF
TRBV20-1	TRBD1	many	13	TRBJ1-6	TGCAGTGCCTATGGACAGGGGTCGGCACCCCTCCACTTT	CSAYGQGSAPLHF
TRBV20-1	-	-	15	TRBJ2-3	TGCAGTGCTAGAGATCCCCTCCAGAGCACAGATACGCAGTATTTT	CSARDPLQSTDTQYF
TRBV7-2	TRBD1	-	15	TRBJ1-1	TGTGCCAGCAGCTTACAGGGGGCGTTGAACACTGAAGCTTTCTTT	CASSLQGALNTEAFF
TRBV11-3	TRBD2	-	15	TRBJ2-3	TGTGCCAGCAGCTTAGGCGGGAGATACACAGATACGCAGTATTTT	CASSLGGRYTDTQYF
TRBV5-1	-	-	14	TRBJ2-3	TGCGCCAGCAGTATAGGAAGTAGCACAGATACGCAGTATTTT	CASSIGSSTDTQYF
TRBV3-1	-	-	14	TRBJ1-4	TGTGCCAGCAGCCAAGATGTGTGGACTGAAAAACTGTTTTTT	CASSQDVWTEKLFF
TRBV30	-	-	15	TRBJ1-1	TGTGCCTGGAGGGGTTTTGACGGCTTGAACACTGAAGCTTTCTTT	CAWRGFDGLNTEAFF
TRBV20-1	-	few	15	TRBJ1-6	TGCAGTGCTAGAAGCCGTGGGGCAGGGGATTCACCCCTCCACTTT	CSARSRGAGDSPLHF
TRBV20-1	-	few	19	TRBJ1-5	TGCAGTGCTAGAGATTCCCATCGGACAGAGCCTTATAGCAATCAGCCCCAGCATTTT	CSARDSHRTEPYSNQPQHF
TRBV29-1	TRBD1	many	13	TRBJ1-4	TGCAGCGTCATTGACAGGGGGATAGAAAAACTGTTTTTT	CSVIDRGIEKLFF
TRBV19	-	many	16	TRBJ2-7	TGTGCCAGTAGTAGATCCGGGACAATACCTTCGTACGAGCAGTACTTC	CASSRSGTIPSYEQYF
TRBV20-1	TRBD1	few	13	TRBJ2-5	TGCAGTGCTAGTTCGGCAGGGGGAGAGACCCAGTACTTC	CSASSAGGETQYF
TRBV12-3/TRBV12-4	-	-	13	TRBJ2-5	TGTGCCAGCAGCAGACAGAAACAAGAGACCCAGTACTTC	CASSRQKQETQYF
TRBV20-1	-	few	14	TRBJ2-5	TGCAGTGCTAGCGGACTAACGTACCAAGAGACCCAGTACTTC	CSASGLTYQETQYF
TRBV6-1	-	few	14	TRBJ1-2	TGTGCCAGCAGCCTCAATGGAGCGGACTATGGCTACACCTTC	CASSLNGADYGYTF
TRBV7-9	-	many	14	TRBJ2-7	TGTGCCAGCAGCTTAGCGGTCAGGGACTACGAGCAGTACTTC	CASSLAVRDYEQYF
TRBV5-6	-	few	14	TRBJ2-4	TGTGCCAGCAGCCCCGGACGCGGTTCTCGCATTCAGTACTTC	CASSPGRGSRIQYF
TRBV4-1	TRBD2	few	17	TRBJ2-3	TGCGCCAGCAGCCCGACCCCCAGGGCGGGGGGGCCAGATACGCAGTATTTT	CASSPTPRAGGPDTQYF
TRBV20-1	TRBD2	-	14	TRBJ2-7	TGCAGTGCTAGAGATGGACTAGCGGGAGTCGAGCAGTACTTC	CSARDGLAGVEQYF
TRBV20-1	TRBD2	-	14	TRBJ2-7	TGCAGTGCTAGGGTAGCGGGAGTTCTGGGTGAGCACTACTTC	CSARVAGVLGEHYF
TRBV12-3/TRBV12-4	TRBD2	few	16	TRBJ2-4	TGTGCCAGCAGTCGCCTAGCGGGGATAGCCAAAAACATTCAGTACTTC	CASSRLAGIAKNIQYF
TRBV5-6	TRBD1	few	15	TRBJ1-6	TGTGCCAGCAGCTACCGGACAGGGGGTAATTCACCCCTCCACTTT	CASSYRTGGNSPLHF
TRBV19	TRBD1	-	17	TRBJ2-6	TGTGCCAGTAGTTTATGGCAGGGGGACACTGGGGCCAACGTCCTGACTTTC	CASSLWQGDTGANVLTF
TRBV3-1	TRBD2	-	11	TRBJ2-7	TGTGCAGTGGGGGGGAAGTACGAGCAGTACTTC	CAVGGKYEQYF
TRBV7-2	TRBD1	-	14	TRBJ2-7	TGTGCCAGCAGACCAGGGGGTAGCTCCTACGAGCAGTACTTC	CASRPGGSSYEQYF
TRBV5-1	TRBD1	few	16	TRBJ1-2	TGCGCCAGCAGCCCCCAGACAGGGGAAGGGGACTATGGCTACACCTTC	CASSPQTGEGDYGYTF
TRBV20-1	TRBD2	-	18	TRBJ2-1	TGCAGTGCTAGAGATTTTGGCCGACTAGCGGGGGGTGTCAATGAGCAGTTCTTC	CSARDFGRLAGGVNEQFF
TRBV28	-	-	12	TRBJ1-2	TGTGCCAGCAGGTCGGGGGCCTATGGCTACACCTTC	CASRSGAYGYTF
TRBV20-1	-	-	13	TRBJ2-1	TGCAGTGCTCTAAGGGACCCCTACAATGAGCAGTTCTTC	CSALRDPYNEQFF
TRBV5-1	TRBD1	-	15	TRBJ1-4	TGCGCCAGCAGAATTCGAGGACAGGTAAATGAAAAACTGTTTTTT	CASRIRGQVNEKLFF
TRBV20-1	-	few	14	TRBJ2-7	TGCAGTGCCCCCCGGGCGGGAAGCTCCTACGAGCAGTACTTC	CSAPRAGSSYEQYF
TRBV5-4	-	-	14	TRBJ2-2	TGTGCCAGCGGCCCCGGGCCAGCCACCGGGGAGCTGTTTTTT	CASGPGPATGELFF
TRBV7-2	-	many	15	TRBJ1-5	TGTGCCAGCAGCTTAGTGTGGGGGAACAATCAGCCCCAGCATTTT	CASSLVWGNNQPQHF